This is a list of T cell receptor beta chains from one sample in a study of T cell responses to AZD1222 COVID-19 vaccine. Data came from immunoSEQ multiplex PCR; TCRdb stores just in-frame clones and leaves some out. The data show about 180,000 clones, 91% seen once. Sequencing used peripheral blood, obtained on day 0 of AZD1222 vaccination. These receptors were collected from an adult in good health. CDR3s leave out the opening cysteine and the closing phenylalanine or tryptophan. Rows may omit the clone size; those that give it use once, few, many or a size class.

v_call clone_size cdr3_aa
TRBV18 . ASSPPGGPQGTEAF
TRBV9 . ASGPGSETEAF
TRBV7-2 once ASSQQVWYGYT
TRBV7-9 . ASSFFGTDNQPQH
TRBV11-2 . ASSRRAGNTEAF
TRBV27 . ASSLSVQGRNYGYT
TRBV5-4 . ASSLQGPGTEAF
TRBV5-4 . ASSLDRTGGALGYT
TRBV2 . ASSWISTDTQY
TRBV5-1 . ASSPTGVEKLF
TRBV11-2 . ASSLDGTGYEQY
TRBV11-2 . ASSLTPAGLQEKLF
TRBV7-2 . ASSLAGGRRFNEQF
TRBV28 . AIPGQGAGGYT
TRBV7-9 . ASSLMGTNTEAF
TRBV19 . ASTRTGWDSPLH
TRBV6-1 . ASSEAGPTYGYT
TRBV27 . ASSRRPLGTDTQY
TRBV29-1 . SVGRMNTGELF
TRBV7-2 . ASSLASAGGQETQY
TRBV3-1/TRBV3-2 . ASSQLLSPLH
TRBV29-1 . SVEDRRVGGGYT
TRBV5-5 . ASSLGSLGANVLT
TRBV6-5 . ASSYSWTDHNEQF
TRBV12-3/TRBV12-4 once ASSSTLNQPQH
TRBV19 . ASRGQNYNSPLH
TRBV7-2 . ASSLAQGNTEAF
TRBV19 . ASSPGASGNTIY
TRBV20-1 . SASSGGASYNEQF
TRBV6-2/TRBV6-3 . ASSYSRGQSTNEQF
TRBV27 . ASSSWDSLNQPQH